One sample yielded the 2 T cell receptor beta chains listed below, sequenced in a study of T-cell memory formation after mild COVID-19. A single record per CDR3 protein comes from TCRdb applying MiXCR to the 5' RACE reads. The table lists under 450,000 distinct CDR3 sequences, about 25% of them singletons. What was sequenced was PBMCs or a T cell subset sorted from them (not recorded which). The receptors come from an adult woman who had mild COVID-19 (a few samples of this study predate the infection). Cell type and time point are not known.

The gene calls are TRBV20-1 and TRBJ2-1, with D maybe TRBD1 (6 bases). The CDR3 has 15 amino acids. V was clipped by 5 bases and J by 1 base, with 15 bases between them. The germline CDR1 and CDR2 sequences are DFQATT and SNEGSKA (reference sequence). This chain's CDR3 is CSAPQGSRSYNEQFF. The CDR3 DNA reads as TGCAGTGCTCCACAGGGCAGCAGATCCTACAATGAGCAGTTCTTC.

This clonotype was observed a handful of times. This chain links TRBV5-4 with TRBJ2-1; TRBD1 agrees at 7 bases. Trimming took 3 bases from V and 4 from J; bases not matched to a gene: 10. Germline CDR1 SGHNT, CDR2 YYREEE (reference sequence). The CDR3 has 16 residues. CDR3 nucleotides: TGTGCCAGCAGCTCCGGACAGGCGAGGATTTACAATGAGCAGTTCTTC. Protein product: CASSSGQARIYNEQFF.